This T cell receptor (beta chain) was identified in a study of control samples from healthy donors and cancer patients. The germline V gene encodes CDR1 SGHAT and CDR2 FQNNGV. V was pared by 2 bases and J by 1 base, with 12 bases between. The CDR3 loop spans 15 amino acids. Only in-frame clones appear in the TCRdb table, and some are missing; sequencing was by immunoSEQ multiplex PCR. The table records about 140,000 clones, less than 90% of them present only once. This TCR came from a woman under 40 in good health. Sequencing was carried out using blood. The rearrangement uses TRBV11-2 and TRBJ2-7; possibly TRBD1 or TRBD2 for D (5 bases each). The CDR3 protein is CASSLFRDGSYEQYF. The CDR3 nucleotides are TGTGCCAGCAGCTTATTCCGGGACGGTTCCTACGAGCAGTACTTC. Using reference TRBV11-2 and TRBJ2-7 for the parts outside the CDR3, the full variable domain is EAGVAQSPRYKIIEKRQSVAFWCNPISGHATLYWYQQILGQGPKLLIQFQNNGVVDDSQLPKDRFSAERLKGVDSTLKIQPAKLEDSAVYLCASSLFRDGSYEQYFGPGTRLTVT.